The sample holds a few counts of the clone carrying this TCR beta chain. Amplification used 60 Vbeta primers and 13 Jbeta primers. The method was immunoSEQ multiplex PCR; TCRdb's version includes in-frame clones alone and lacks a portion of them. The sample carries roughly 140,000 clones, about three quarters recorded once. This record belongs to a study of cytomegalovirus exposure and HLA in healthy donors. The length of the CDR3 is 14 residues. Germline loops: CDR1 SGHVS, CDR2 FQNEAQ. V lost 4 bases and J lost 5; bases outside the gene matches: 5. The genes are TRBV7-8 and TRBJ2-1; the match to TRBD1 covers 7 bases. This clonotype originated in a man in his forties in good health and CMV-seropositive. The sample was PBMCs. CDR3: CASSYGQVDNEQFF. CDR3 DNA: TGTGCCAGCAGCTATGGACAGGTAGACAATGAGCAGTTCTTC. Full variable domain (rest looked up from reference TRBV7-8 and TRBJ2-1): GAGVSQSPRYKVAKRGQDVALRCDPISGHVSLFWYQQALGQGPEFLTYFQNEAQLDKSGLPSDRFFAERPEGSVSTLKIQRTQQEDSAVYLCASSYGQVDNEQFFGPGTRLTVL.